The clone carrying this T cell receptor (beta chain) is a singleton in its sample. The germline CDR1 and CDR2 sequences are SGHNT and YENEEA. V was cut by 6 bases and J by 2 bases, with 17 bases left in between. There are 15 residues in the CDR3. This entry is derived from a study of blood T cell repertoires in COVID-19. Study overall: Samples taken during acute and convalescent COVID-19 were collected in the United States, Italy and Spain.

Produced via immunoSEQ multiplex PCR; TCRdb's table is partial and in-frame only. Here the sample spans under 250,000 clones, 86% being singletons. The rearrangement links TRBV11-3 to TRBJ2-7; weak D call: TRBD2 (6 bases). Sequencing input: peripheral blood. This clonotype was sampled from a man in his fifties or sixties with acute or convalescent COVID-19. The CDR3 nucleotides are TGTGCCAGCAGAGTGACCGGGACTCCCCCCTACGAGCAGTACTTC. It encodes CASRVTGTPPYEQYF.